Given below is one TCR beta chain in context. Its binding antigen is unknown. No quality values exist for individual bases; no much larger clone is one base distant. This record belongs to a study of blood T cell repertoires in COVID-19 (dated by TCRdb to 2020 to 2021). As for the study more broadly: Samples covering the acute and convalescent phases of COVID-19 were provided by collaborators in the United States, Italy and Spain. The samples were drawn from two sources: the first 160 participants of the ongoing ImmuneRACE study, and 950 to 1,500 subjects contributed by 6 global collaborators. The sample metadata nearly always contained a de-identified subject ID, COVID-19 status, age in years and sex. A freely available public database, intended as a resource for researchers studying the immune response to SARS-CoV-2, is where the repertoires were released. Subjects who had been exposed to COVID-19, were actively infected with it, or had recovered from it provided the deeply sampled blood TCRbeta repertoires that made up the dataset. The prospective study material was composed of cDNA or gDNA derived from T cells, B-cell-depleted T cells, or PBMCs. Where available, HLA class I and class II types were obtained from metadata supplied by the sample provider rather than from assay-based typing.

TCRbeta CDR3 regions were amplified from genomic DNA using the immunoSEQ Assay, a bias-controlled multiplex PCR. The authors processed their data as follows. Nucleated cell counts per sample were estimated from amplification of reference gene primers within the assay. To quantify the absolute abundance of each unique TCRbeta CDR3 rearrangement, sequence reads were collapsed and filtered. For each sample, productive Simpson clonality was calculated by taking the square root of Simpson's diversity index across productive rearrangements. TCRdb's version of the immuneACCESS table is confined to in-frame rearrangements and falls short of the full clone set. An unresolved V gene accounts for under half of the shortfall where checked; the remainder is of unknown origin. D and trimming were read from the DNA, whereas the V and J calls and clone size are those reported in that table. A total of some 13,000 clones appear in this sample, 85% to 95% of them only once. The ten largest make up roughly 28% of the sample.

Collaborating institutions collected whole blood in K2EDTA tubes following their own protocols. For TCRbeta analysis, collaborators shipped samples as frozen whole blood, isolated PBMCs, or DNA extracted from either of those sample types. The full study reports these points: The quantity of clinical and demographic metadata differed by source and by participant and was supplied without curation.

The TCR originated in a woman in her seventies with active COVID-19. Sequencing used peripheral blood.

At the DNA level, the sequence is TGTGCCAGCTCAGACAGACCCATCTACGAGCAGTACTTC. It encodes CASSDRPIYEQYF. This sequence uses TRBV18 and TRBJ2-7, with TRBD1 tentatively as D gene (5 bases match). V loses 5 bases of germline sequence and J loses 3 bases, and the interval between the two ends is 11 bases. CDR1 and CDR2 are read off the germline V gene as KGHSH and LQKENI. Counted from cysteine to phenylalanine, this CDR3 has 13 amino acids. Only the CDR3 part of the read is kept: 39 bases, read in frame from the first base.